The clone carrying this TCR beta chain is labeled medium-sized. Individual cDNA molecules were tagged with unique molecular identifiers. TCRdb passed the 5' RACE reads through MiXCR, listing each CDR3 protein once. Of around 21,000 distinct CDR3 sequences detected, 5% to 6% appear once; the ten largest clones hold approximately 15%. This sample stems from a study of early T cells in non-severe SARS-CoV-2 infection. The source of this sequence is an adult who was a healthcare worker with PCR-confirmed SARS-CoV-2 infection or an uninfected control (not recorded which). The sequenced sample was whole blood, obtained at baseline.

CDR3 DNA: TGTGCCAGCAGCTTCAGCGGGGGGGAGTGGACCCAGTACTTC. It yields the protein CASSFSGGEWTQYF. V is TRBV7-2 and J is TRBJ2-5, with 10 bases aligning to TRBD2. Germline V gene sequence: CDR1 SGHTA, CDR2 FQGNSA. The ends lost 3 bases at V and 7 bases at J; junction bases unmatched: 5. The CDR3 contains 14 residues.